These T cell receptor beta chains were read from a single sample in a study of metastatic and nonmetastatic thyroid tumors. MiXCR re-clonotyped the PCR reads for TCRdb. This table holds around 61,000 clones, less than 30% found once. Sequencing was carried out using blood. Receptors originate from a female donor with papillary thyroid cancer or a benign thyroid nodule (not recorded which). Some clones in this sample may be carry-over from other donors' samples. Both conserved end residues are part of each CDR3. Fields, in order: D gene, V gene, clone size, CDR3 length, J gene, CDR3 protein, CDR3 DNA. A D gene is named only where the DNA matches it firmly. Size values are once, few and many counts, or a class for expanded clones, and some rows have none.

TRBD2	TRBV5-1	-	17	TRBJ2-3	CASSRPGLAGPTDTQYF	TGCGCCAGCAGCCGCCCGGGACTAGCGGGACCCACAGATACGCAGTATTTT
-	TRBV6-4	-	13	TRBJ1-1	CASRGIGDTEAFF	TGTGCCAGCAGGGGTATAGGGGACACTGAAGCTTTCTTT
-	TRBV15	-	16	TRBJ1-5	CATSRDPGRPNQPQHF	TGTGCCACCAGCAGAGATCCCGGCAGGCCCAATCAGCCCCAGCATTTT
-	TRBV6-2/TRBV6-3	few	17	TRBJ2-3	CASSYSRDAVESDTQYF	TGTGCCAGCAGTTACTCCAGGGACGCCGTCGAATCTGATACGCAGTATTTT
TRBD1	TRBV19	-	17	TRBJ2-1	CASSTAPKDRDFHEQFF	TGTGCCAGTAGTACCGCACCGAAGGACAGGGATTTCCATGAGCAGTTCTTC
-	TRBV5-1	-	13	TRBJ2-7	CASREDSDTEQYF	TGCGCCAGCAGAGAGGACTCGGATACCGAGCAGTACTTC
-	TRBV20-1	few	20	TRBJ1-5	CSAAWTGLKINAHLNQPQHF	TGCAGTGCTGCGTGGACTGGGCTTAAGATTAACGCACATTTAAATCAGCCCCAGCATTTT
-	TRBV20-1	-	14	TRBJ2-7	CSAREGQATYEQYF	TGCAGTGCTAGAGAAGGGCAGGCCACCTACGAGCAGTACTTC
-	TRBV28	-	18	TRBJ1-5	CASSLGLGGNSRNQPQHF	TGTGCCAGCAGTTTAGGCCTGGGGGGGAACTCGAGGAATCAGCCCCAGCATTTT
TRBD2	TRBV12-3/TRBV12-4	-	16	TRBJ2-2	CASSIHLAGVSGELFF	TGTGCCAGCAGTATCCACCTAGCGGGAGTCTCCGGGGAGCTGTTTTTT
TRBD2	TRBV20-1	-	15	TRBJ2-5	CSARDIKTSGETQYF	TGCAGTGCTAGAGACATCAAGACTAGCGGAGAGACCCAGTACTTC
TRBD2	TRBV24-1	-	17	TRBJ2-1	CATSDPKAGIAYNEQFF	TGTGCCACCAGTGACCCCAAAGCGGGAATAGCCTACAATGAGCAGTTCTTC
TRBD1	TRBV5-1	-	16	TRBJ1-4	CASSLGTGDRNEKLFF	TGCGCCAGCAGCTTAGGGACAGGGGACCGGAATGAAAAACTGTTTTTT
TRBD1	TRBV7-2	few	14	TRBJ1-1	CASSVSGGTTEAFF	TGTGCCAGCAGCGTATCAGGGGGGACCACTGAAGCTTTCTTT
TRBD1	TRBV7-9	-	15	TRBJ1-1	CASSSQSTGVTEAFF	TGTGCCAGCAGCTCGCAATCGACAGGGGTCACTGAAGCTTTCTTT
-	TRBV11-2	-	14	TRBJ2-3	CASSWGIRANTQYF	TGTGCCAGCAGCTGGGGGATCCGGGCCAATACGCAGTATTTT
-	TRBV5-4	-	14	TRBJ1-2	CASSSGSSWGGYTF	TGTGCCAGCAGTTCCGGAAGTTCGTGGGGTGGCTACACCTTC
TRBD1	TRBV12-3/TRBV12-4	few	14	TRBJ1-2	CASIRQGDPYGYTF	TGTGCCAGCATCCGACAGGGGGACCCCTATGGCTACACCTTC
-	TRBV14	-	14	TRBJ2-7	CASSQRHIAYEQYF	TGTGCCAGCAGCCAGCGTCACATAGCCTACGAGCAGTACTTC
TRBD1	TRBV2	few	14	TRBJ1-2	CASTPEVGGRGYTF	TGTGCCAGCACTCCCGAGGTAGGGGGCCGCGGCTACACCTTC
TRBD2	TRBV7-9	-	16	TRBJ2-5	CASSFPGLAGAETQYF	TGTGCCAGCAGCTTTCCGGGACTAGCGGGAGCAGAGACCCAGTACTTC
-	TRBV6-2/TRBV6-3	few	12	TRBJ1-1	CASSYYSEQAFF	TGTGCCAGCAGTTACTACAGTGAGCAAGCTTTCTTT